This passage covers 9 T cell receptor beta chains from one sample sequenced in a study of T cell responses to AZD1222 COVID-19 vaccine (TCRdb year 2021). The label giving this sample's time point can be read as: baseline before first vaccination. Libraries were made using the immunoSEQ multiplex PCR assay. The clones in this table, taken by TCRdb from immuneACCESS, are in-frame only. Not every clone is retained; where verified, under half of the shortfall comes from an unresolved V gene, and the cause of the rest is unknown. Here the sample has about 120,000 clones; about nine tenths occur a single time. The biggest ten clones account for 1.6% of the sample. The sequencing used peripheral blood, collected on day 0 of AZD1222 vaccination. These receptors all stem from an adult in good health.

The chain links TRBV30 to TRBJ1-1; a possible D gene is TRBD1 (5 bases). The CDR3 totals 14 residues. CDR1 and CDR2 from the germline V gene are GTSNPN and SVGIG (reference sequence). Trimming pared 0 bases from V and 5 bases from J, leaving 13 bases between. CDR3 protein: CAWSVGGSGTEAFF. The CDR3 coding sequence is TGTGCCTGGAGTGTCGGGGGGTCCGGGACTGAAGCTTTCTTT.

DNA for the CDR3: TGTGCCAGCAGCTTAGGCCGGACAGGGGCGGCTACTGAAGCTTTCTTT. Translation: CASSLGRTGAATEAFF. J is TRBJ1-1 and V is TRBV13, with 9 bases that match TRBD1. The CDR3 loop spans 16 amino acids. Looked up from germline, CDR1 is PRHDT and CDR2 is FYEKMQ (reference sequence). The V segment lost 0 bases and the J segment 5 bases; nucleotides outside the gene matches: 7.

In nucleotides, the CDR3 is TGTGCCAGCAGTGGTGCAGGGGGGGCCTCCTATAGCAATCAGCCCCAGCATTTT. This encodes CASSGAGGASYSNQPQHF. This chain connects TRBV2 to TRBJ1-5, with 7 bases matching TRBD1. CDR1 and CDR2 (germline): SNHLY, FYNNEI. The CDR3 loop spans 18 amino acids. With V trimmed by 4 bases and J by 0 bases, 12 bases remained unmatched.

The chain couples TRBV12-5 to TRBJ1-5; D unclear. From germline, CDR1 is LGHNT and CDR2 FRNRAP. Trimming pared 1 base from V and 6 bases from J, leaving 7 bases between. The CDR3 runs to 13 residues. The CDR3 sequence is CASGLGVGQPQHF. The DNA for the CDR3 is TGTGCTAGTGGTTTGGGCGTCGGTCAGCCCCAGCATTTT.

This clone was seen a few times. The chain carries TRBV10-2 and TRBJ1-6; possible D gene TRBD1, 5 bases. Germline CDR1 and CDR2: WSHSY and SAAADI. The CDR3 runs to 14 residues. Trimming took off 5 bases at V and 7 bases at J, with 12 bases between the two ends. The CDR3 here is CASSSGGYNSPLHF. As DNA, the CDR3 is TGCGCCAGCAGTAGTGGGGGGTACAATTCACCCCTCCACTTT.

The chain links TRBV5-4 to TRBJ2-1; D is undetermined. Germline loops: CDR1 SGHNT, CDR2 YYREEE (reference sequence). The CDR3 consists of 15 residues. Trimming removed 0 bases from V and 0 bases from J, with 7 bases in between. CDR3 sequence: CASSLGGSSYNEQFF. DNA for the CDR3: TGTGCCAGCAGCTTGGGGGGAAGCTCCTACAATGAGCAGTTCTTC.

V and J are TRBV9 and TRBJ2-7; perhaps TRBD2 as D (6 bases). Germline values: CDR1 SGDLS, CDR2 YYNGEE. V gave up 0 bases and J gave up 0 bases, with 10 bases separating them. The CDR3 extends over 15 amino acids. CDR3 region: CASSVEASDSYEQYF. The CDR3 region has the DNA TGTGCCAGCAGCGTAGAGGCTAGCGACTCCTACGAGCAGTACTTC.

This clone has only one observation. The CDR3 bases are TGTGCCAGCAGCTTGGAGGGGGTCGACTATGGCTACACCTTC. Protein: CASSLEGVDYGYTF. The rearrangement links TRBV5-5 to TRBJ1-2, with a possible D match to TRBD1 (6 bases). CDR1 is SGHKS, CDR2 YYEKEE, per germline (reference sequence). CDR3 size: 14 residues. The ends were cut back, 0 bases at V and 3 bases at J, with 9 bases in the middle. Full variable domain (outside the CDR3, taken from reference TRBV5-5 and TRBJ1-2): DAGVTQSPTHLIKTRGQQVTLRCSPISGHKSVSWYQQVLGQGPQFIFQYYEKEERGRGNFPDRFSARQFPNYSSELNVNALLLGDSALYLCASSLEGVDYGYTFGSGTRLTVV.

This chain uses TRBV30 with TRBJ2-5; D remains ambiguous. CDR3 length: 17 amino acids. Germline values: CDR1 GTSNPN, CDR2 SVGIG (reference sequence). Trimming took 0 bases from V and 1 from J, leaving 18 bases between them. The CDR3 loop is CAWSVGMAASLQETQYF. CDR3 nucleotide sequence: TGTGCCTGGAGTGTAGGGATGGCTGCGTCCCTCCAAGAGACCCAGTACTTC.